This TCR beta chain was captured in a study of cytomegalovirus exposure and HLA in healthy donors. The PCR contained 60 Vbeta and 13 Jbeta primers. Only in-frame clones appear in the TCRdb table, and some are missing; sequencing was by immunoSEQ multiplex PCR. The sample lists 200,000 to 250,000 clones; 70% to 80% were seen once. The germline V gene encodes CDR1 SGDLS and CDR2 YYNGEE. This CDR3 is built from 16 residues. V shed 4 bases, J shed 2 bases, and the junction held 7 bases outside the gene matches. Study results and limitations: CMV serostatus was the only immune exposure information that was available. Researchers counted around 180 TCR beta chains as cytomegalovirus-associated. Testing in vitro showed a few CMV-associated chains specific for CMV antigens.

On this clone itself: Its antigen remains unknown.

This sequence originates from a girl aged 2-10 years in good health and CMV-seronegative. V gene TRBV9 combines with J gene TRBJ2-5; 11 bases fit TRBD2. The sample comprised PBMCs. This CDR3 is CASSLGVAGGQETQYF. The CDR3 DNA sequence: TGTGCCAGCAGCCTCGGAGTAGCGGGGGGGCAAGAGACCCAGTACTTC.